These 32 T cell receptor beta chains came from one sample sequenced in a study of graft-versus-host responses after intestinal transplantation. Assay used: immunoSEQ multiplex PCR; TCRdb lists only in-frame clones, some missing. This repertoire shows roughly 56,000 clones, 91% found once; its top ten account for 2.5% to 3%. Sequenced material: PBMCs, taken about 120 days after intestinal transplantation. The receptors here all came from a human patient who received an intestinal transplant, so some T cells may come from the graft donor.

The gene calls are TRBV11-3 and TRBJ2-3; TRBD2 matches at 10 bases. The V and J ends lost 3 bases and 2 bases, in that order; junction bases with no gene match: 5. In germline, CDR1 is SGHNT, CDR2 YENEEA. The length of the CDR3 is 16 residues. In nucleotides, the CDR3 is TGTGCCAGCAGCTTGAGGCTAGCGGGGGCCACAGATACGCAGTATTTT. It yields the protein CASSLRLAGATDTQYF.

The chain couples TRBV19 to TRBJ2-1; TRBD2 agrees at 8 bases. The CDR3 length is 13 residues. Germline CDR1 LNHDA, CDR2 SQIVND (reference sequence). Trimming took 5 bases from V and 8 from J; bases not matched to a gene: 5. The CDR3 DNA follows: TGTGCCAGTAGTCTCCGAGCGGGAGATGAGCAGTTCTTC. Translating it yields CASSLRAGDEQFF. Together with reference TRBV19 and TRBJ2-1, the CDR3 gives the full variable domain: DGGITQSPKYLFRKEGQNVTLSCEQNLNHDAMYWYRQDPGQGLRLIYYSQIVNDFQKGDIAEGYSVSREKKESFPLTVTSAQKNPTAFYLCASSLRAGDEQFFGPGTRLTVL.

The chain has TRBV5-4 and TRBJ2-1, with 8 bases that match TRBD1. The CDR3 has 14 residues. The ends lost 1 base at V and 8 bases at J; junction bases unmatched: 5. From germline, CDR1 is SGHNT and CDR2 YYREEE (reference sequence). Written as DNA, the CDR3 is TGTGCCAGCAGCTTGTTTCAGGGGGCAGATGAGCAGTTCTTC. Translating gives CASSLFQGADEQFF. Using reference TRBV5-4 and TRBJ2-1 for the parts outside the CDR3, the full variable domain is ETGVTQSPTHLIKTRGQQVTLRCSSQSGHNTVSWYQQALGQGPQFIFQYYREEENGRGNFPPRFSGLQFPNYSSELNVNALELDDSALYLCASSLFQGADEQFFGPGTRLTVL.

The chain is built from TRBV27 and TRBJ2-2; D call uncertain. The CDR3 contains 13 residues. Germline CDR1 is MNHEY and CDR2 is SMNVEV (reference sequence). Trimming cost V 5 bases and J 0 bases, with 4 bases left between them. The CDR3 is CASSTANTGELFF. The DNA of the CDR3 is TGTGCCAGCAGTACAGCGAACACCGGGGAGCTGTTTTTT.

V is TRBV9 and J is TRBJ2-7; 7 bases line up with TRBD2. The trim removed 0 bases at V and 2 bases at J, leaving 8 bases unmatched. Germline V lookup: CDR1 SGDLS, CDR2 YYNGEE. The CDR3 runs 16 residues. In nucleotides, the CDR3 is TGTGCCAGCAGCGTAGGAACTAGCGCCAGACCCTACGAGCAGTACTTC. Its protein is CASSVGTSARPYEQYF.

This sequence joins TRBV6-6 and TRBJ2-5, with TRBD2 matching 7 bases. The CDR3 runs to 15 residues. Germline V lookup: CDR1 MNHNY, CDR2 SVGAGI (reference sequence). Trimming cost V 7 bases and J 4 bases; bases outside gene matches: 12. The CDR3 nucleotides are TGTGCCAGCATCGATTCAGGGAGGGCCCTAGAGACCCAGTACTTC. Protein product: CASIDSGRALETQYF.

This clone was detected only once. V gene TRBV6-1 combines with J gene TRBJ2-7, with D possibly being TRBD2 (7 bases). V was pared by 1 base and J by 5 bases, with 12 bases between. The CDR3 totals 14 residues. Germline V gene lookup returns CDR1 MNHNS and CDR2 SASEGT. The CDR3 DNA is TGTGCCAGCAGTGAAGGCAGGGGAGGGAACGAGCAGTACTTC. This encodes CASSEGRGGNEQYF.

The chain carries TRBV11-2 and TRBJ2-5; D might be TRBD2 (5 bases). V lost 4 bases to trimming and J lost 11 bases, with 11 bases between them. The CDR3 contains 11 residues. Germline V gene data show CDR1 as SGHAT and CDR2 as FQNNGV. The CDR3, as DNA: TGTGCCAGCAGCTCCTTTTGGGAGCAGTACTTC. Residues: CASSSFWEQYF. Based on the CDR3 plus reference TRBV11-2 and TRBJ2-5, the full variable domain is EAGVAQSPRYKIIEKRQSVAFWCNPISGHATLYWYQQILGQGPKLLIQFQNNGVVDDSQLPKDRFSAERLKGVDSTLKIQPAKLEDSAVYLCASSSFWEQYFGPGTRLLVL.

This clone was recorded a few times. The rearrangement links TRBV5-4 to TRBJ2-7; D is uncertain. V shed 2 bases and J shed 3 bases, with 6 bases lying between them. The CDR3 loop spans 12 amino acids. CDR1 is SGHNT, CDR2 YYREEE, per germline (reference sequence). CDR3: CASSFWGYEQYF. Written as DNA, the CDR3 is TGTGCCAGCAGCTTTTGGGGCTACGAGCAGTACTTC.

The gene calls are TRBV10-3 and TRBJ1-4; a weak D match, TRBD1 (6 bases). The germline gives CDR1 ENHRY, CDR2 SYGVKD. CDR3 length equals 17 residues. Trimming took off 0 bases at V and 4 bases at J, with 15 bases between the two ends. The DNA of the CDR3 is TGTGCCATCAGTGAGTCAAGCCGGAGGGGGGGTAATGAAAAACTGTTTTTT. Its translation is CAISESSRRGGNEKLFF.

This sequence joins TRBV27 and TRBJ1-2; tentative D call: TRBD1 (6 bases). V lost 3 bases and J lost 2, with 13 bases in between. CDR1 and CDR2 (germline): MNHEY, SMNVEV (reference sequence). The CDR3 has 15 amino acids. CDR3 residues: CASSFRDNGNYGYTF. The CDR3, as DNA: TGTGCCAGCAGTTTTCGGGACAATGGGAACTATGGCTACACCTTC.

With regard to this clone: The same CDR3 arises from other DNA sequences in this sample as well. The rearrangement uses TRBV18 and TRBJ2-1, with a tentative D call TRBD2 (5 bases). Between the trimmed V and J ends, which lost 2 bases and 0 bases, there was a span of 8 bases. The CDR3 covers 15 residues. Germline CDR1 KGHSH, CDR2 LQKENI. CDR3 nucleotides: TGTGCCAGCTCACCAAGCGGCTACTCCTACAATGAGCAGTTCTTC. Its translation: CASSPSGYSYNEQFF.

This clone was found a few times. This CDR3 reads CAWSVPRNTEAFF. CDR3 DNA sequence: TGTGCCTGGAGTGTCCCCCGGAACACTGAAGCTTTCTTT. This chain connects TRBV30 to TRBJ1-1; D gene unclear. This CDR3 region has 13 residues. Germline values: CDR1 GTSNPN, CDR2 SVGIG (reference sequence). The V end lost 0 bases, the J end lost 1 base, and 6 bases lay between the germline ends.

The chain couples TRBV7-9 to TRBJ2-4, with a weak D call TRBD2 (6 bases). The V end was cut by 1 base, the J end by 8 bases, with 18 bases between. Germline values: CDR1 SEHNR, CDR2 FQNEAQ (reference sequence). The CDR3 has 16 amino acids. CDR3 sequence (DNA): TGTGCCAGCAGCTTAGGGCGGGGCCTCAACCGAGACATTCAGTACTTC. Protein product: CASSLGRGLNRDIQYF.

The genes are TRBV7-9 and TRBJ2-1; D not certain. CDR1 and CDR2 (germline): SEHNR, FQNEAQ (reference sequence). Trimming stripped 1 base from V and 16 bases from J, with 2 bases between. This CDR3 contains 8 residues. The CDR3 loop reads CASSLVFF. The DNA of the CDR3 is TGTGCCAGCAGCTTAGTTTTCTTC.

The table lists this clone with a count of one. This chain links TRBV19 with TRBJ2-1, with a tentative D call TRBD2 (6 bases). Trimming stripped 6 bases from V and 6 bases from J, with 12 bases between. Germline values: CDR1 LNHDA, CDR2 SQIVND (reference sequence). The length of the CDR3 is 13 residues. CDR3 amino acids: CASRTSLSNEQFF. The CDR3 region has the DNA TGTGCCAGTAGGACTAGTCTGTCCAATGAGCAGTTCTTC.

This chain joins TRBV28 and TRBJ2-7, with 11 bases that match TRBD2. This CDR3 has 16 amino acids. The V gene end was trimmed by 8 bases and the J gene end by 5 bases; junction bases not matched to a gene: 14. Germline assignment: CDR1 MDHEN and CDR2 SYDVKM. In DNA form, the CDR3 reads TGTGCCAGCTGTAAGTGGGGTAGCGGGAGGGAGAACGAGCAGTACTTC. The encoded protein is CASCKWGSGRENEQYF.

In nucleotides, the CDR3 is TGTGCCAGCAGTTCCCTCGGAGCGGGATTACAAGAGACCCAGTACTTC. Residues: CASSSLGAGLQETQYF. This chain uses TRBV28 with TRBJ2-5, with 7 bases lining up with TRBD2. This CDR3 has 16 amino acids. The germline V gene encodes CDR1 MDHEN and CDR2 SYDVKM. V dropped 4 bases and J dropped 2; count of bases not matched to a gene: 10.

This chain links TRBV7-8 with TRBJ2-7; TRBD1 aligns across 8 bases. This CDR3 region has 15 residues. The germline CDR1 and CDR2 sequences are SGHVS and FQNEAQ. J lost 2 bases, V lost 2 bases, and 5 bases had no gene match. CDR3 protein: CASSLTGTGTYEQYF. The CDR3 DNA is TGTGCCAGCAGCTTAACCGGGACAGGCACCTACGAGCAGTACTTC.

V is TRBV21-1 and J is TRBJ2-2; the table's D call of TRBD2 was not tested on the DNA. TRBV21-1 corresponds to a pseudogene. The CDR3 spans 18 residues. For the CDR3, the DNA is TGTGCCAGCAGCAAAGGAGTTCTTAGCGGGAGTAACACCGGGGAGCTGTTTTTT. This encodes CASSKGVLSGSNTGELFF.

The rearrangement joins TRBV7-9 to TRBJ2-2; perhaps TRBD1 as D (6 bases). CDR3 length: 18 amino acids. In germline, CDR1 is SEHNR, CDR2 FQNEAQ (reference sequence). Trimming removed 2 bases at V and 2 bases at J, with 18 bases between. The CDR3 region has the DNA TGTGCCAGCAGCTTATCGAGCAGTCCAGGGACAAACACCGGGGAGCTGTTTTTT. Its translation is CASSLSSSPGTNTGELFF.

This chain connects TRBV7-6 to TRBJ1-5, with 8 bases that match TRBD1. V dropped 6 bases and J dropped 1; count of bases not matched to a gene: 5. The length of the CDR3 is 15 residues. Per the germline V gene, CDR1 is SGHVS and CDR2 is FNYEAQ. The CDR3 DNA reads as TGTGCCAGCAGTCCGACAGGGGCGAGCAATCAGCCCCAGCATTTT. The encoded protein is CASSPTGASNQPQHF.

The genes are TRBV18 and TRBJ1-3; D possibly corresponds to TRBD1 (6 bases). Trimming cost V 2 bases and J 2 bases, with 13 bases left between them. The CDR3 is made up of 16 amino acids. Germline V gene sequence: CDR1 KGHSH, CDR2 LQKENI. CDR3 protein: CASSPSLDRTGNTIYF. In DNA form, the CDR3 reads TGTGCCAGCTCACCATCGTTGGACAGAACTGGAAACACCATATATTTT.

The CDR3, as DNA: TGTGCCAGCAGCTTTTCGTCAGATATGTACGAGCAGTACTTC. Translated, it gives CASSFSSDMYEQYF. The V and J genes are TRBV11-2 and TRBJ2-7; the D is unclear. CDR3 length equals 14 residues. Trimming pared 3 bases from V and 4 bases from J, leaving 13 bases between. Germline-derived CDR1 and CDR2 are SGHAT and FQNNGV.

V is TRBV18 and J is TRBJ1-5; a possible D gene is TRBD1 (5 bases). Trimming removed 8 bases from V and 4 bases from J, with 12 bases in between. This CDR3 has 13 amino acids. The V gene's germline CDR1 is KGHSH and CDR2 LQKENI. The CDR3 loop is CASRDGLNQPQHF. CDR3 bases: TGTGCCAGCCGGGACGGCCTAAATCAGCCCCAGCATTTT.

This clone was detected once. The chain carries TRBV29-1 and TRBJ2-2; D call uncertain. Trimming left V 6 bases short and J 4 bases short, with 9 bases between. Germline V gene data show CDR1 as SQVTM and CDR2 as ANQGSEA. The CDR3 is made up of 12 amino acids. The CDR3 nucleotides are TGCAGCGTACCCATCCCCACCGGGGAGCTGTTTTTT. This encodes CSVPIPTGELFF.

The chain recombines TRBV5-5 with TRBJ2-7; 7 bases fit TRBD2. CDR1 and CDR2 from the germline V gene are SGHKS and YYEKEE (reference sequence). The CDR3 loop spans 15 amino acids. Germline trimming cut 0 bases from V and 2 bases from J; bases unmatched to any gene: 5. This chain's CDR3 is CASSLGLAGAYEQYF. The DNA of the CDR3 is TGTGCCAGCAGCTTGGGTCTCGCGGGAGCCTACGAGCAGTACTTC.

DNA of the CDR3: TGTGCCTGGAGGCCAGACCTGAACACTGAAGCTTTCTTT. This gives the protein CAWRPDLNTEAFF. The V and J genes are TRBV30 and TRBJ1-1; D uncertain. This CDR3 comprises 13 residues. Per germline, CDR1 GTSNPN and CDR2 SVGIG (reference sequence). V was clipped by 3 bases and J by 0 bases, with 8 bases between them.

This chain joins TRBV19 and TRBJ2-5, with TRBD1 identical over 7 bases. CDR3 length equals 13 residues. J lost 3 bases, V lost 7 bases, and 5 bases had no gene match. CDR1 and CDR2 from the germline V gene are LNHDA and SQIVND (reference sequence). The CDR3 loop is CASKGQGEETQYF. CDR3 in DNA: TGTGCCAGTAAAGGGCAGGGGGAAGAGACCCAGTACTTC.

This CDR3 is CASSSTASRVLTYNEQFF. The CDR3 DNA follows: TGTGCCAGCAGTTCAACTGCAAGTAGGGTTCTTACTTACAATGAGCAGTTCTTC. The chain links TRBV27 to TRBJ2-1; D is uncertain. V was pared by 4 bases and J by 4 bases, with 23 bases between. This CDR3 spans 18 amino acids. The germline V gene has CDR1 MNHEY and CDR2 SMNVEV (reference sequence).

The genes are TRBV5-6 and TRBJ2-7, with 14 bases lining up with TRBD2. Germline V gene sequence: CDR1 SGHDT, CDR2 YYEEEE. The CDR3 is 19 amino acids. Trimming cost V 2 bases and J 2 bases; bases outside gene matches: 12. CDR3 residues: CASSFAVPGLAGDAYEQYF. The DNA for the CDR3 is TGTGCCAGCAGCTTCGCTGTCCCGGGACTAGCGGGGGACGCCTACGAGCAGTACTTC.

The gene calls are TRBV19 and TRBJ1-3, with D uncertain. Germline CDR1 LNHDA, CDR2 SQIVND (reference sequence). The CDR3 totals 14 residues. V lost 3 bases and J lost 0, with 6 bases in between. CDR3 nucleotide sequence: TGTGCCAGTAGTATCGGTAACTCTGGAAACACCATATATTTT. This translates into CASSIGNSGNTIYF. Full variable domain (outside the CDR3, taken from reference TRBV19 and TRBJ1-3): DGGITQSPKYLFRKEGQNVTLSCEQNLNHDAMYWYRQDPGQGLRLIYYSQIVNDFQKGDIAEGYSVSREKKESFPLTVTSAQKNPTAFYLCASSIGNSGNTIYFGEGSWLTVV.